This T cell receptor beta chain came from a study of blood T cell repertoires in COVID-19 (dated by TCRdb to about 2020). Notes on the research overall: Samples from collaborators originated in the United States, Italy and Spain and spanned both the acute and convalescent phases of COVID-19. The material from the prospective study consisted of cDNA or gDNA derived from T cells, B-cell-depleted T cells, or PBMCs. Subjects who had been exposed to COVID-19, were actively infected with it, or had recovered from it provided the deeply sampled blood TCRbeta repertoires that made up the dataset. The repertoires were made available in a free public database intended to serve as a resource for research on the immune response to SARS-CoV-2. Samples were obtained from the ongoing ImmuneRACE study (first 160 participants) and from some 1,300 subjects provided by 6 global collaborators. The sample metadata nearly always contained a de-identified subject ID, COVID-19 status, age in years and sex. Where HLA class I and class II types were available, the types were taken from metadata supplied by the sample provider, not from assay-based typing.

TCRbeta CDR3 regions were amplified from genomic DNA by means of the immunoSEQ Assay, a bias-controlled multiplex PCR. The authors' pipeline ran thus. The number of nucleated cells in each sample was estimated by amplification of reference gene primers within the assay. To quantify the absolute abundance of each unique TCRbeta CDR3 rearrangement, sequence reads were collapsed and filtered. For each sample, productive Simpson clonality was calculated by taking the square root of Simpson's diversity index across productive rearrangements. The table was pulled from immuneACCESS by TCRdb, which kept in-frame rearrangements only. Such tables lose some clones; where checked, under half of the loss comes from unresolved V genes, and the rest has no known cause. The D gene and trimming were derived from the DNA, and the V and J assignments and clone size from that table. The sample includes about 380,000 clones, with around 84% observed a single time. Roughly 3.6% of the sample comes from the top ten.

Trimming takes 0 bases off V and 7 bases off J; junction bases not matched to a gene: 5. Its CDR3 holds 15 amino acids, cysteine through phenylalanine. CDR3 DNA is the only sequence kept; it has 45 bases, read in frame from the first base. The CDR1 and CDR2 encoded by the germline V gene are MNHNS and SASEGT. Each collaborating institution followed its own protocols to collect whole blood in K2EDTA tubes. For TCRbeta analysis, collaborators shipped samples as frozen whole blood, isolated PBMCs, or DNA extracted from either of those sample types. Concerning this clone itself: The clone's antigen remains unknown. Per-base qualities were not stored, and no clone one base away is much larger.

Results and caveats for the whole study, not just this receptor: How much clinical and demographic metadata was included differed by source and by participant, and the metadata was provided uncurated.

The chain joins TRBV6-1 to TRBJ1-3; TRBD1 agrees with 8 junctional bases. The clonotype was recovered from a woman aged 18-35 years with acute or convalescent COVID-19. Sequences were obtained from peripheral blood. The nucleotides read TGTGCCAGCAGTGAAGCGCTGGGACAGGCCAACACCATATATTTT. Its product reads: CASSEALGQANTIYF.